This passage covers 10 T cell receptor beta chains from one sample sequenced in a study of CD8 T cells in ankylosing spondylitis. No cognate antigen is known for these TCRs. Study outcomes and limitations: What appeared characteristic of ankylosing spondylitis blood was a TCR beta motif of fewer than ten highly homologous variants.

MiXCR, run by TCRdb on the 5' RACE reads, gives a single entry per CDR3 protein. The data show some 330,000 distinct CDR3 sequences, with 8% seen just once and just over 14% held by the top ten. Sequenced sample: blood, either unsorted or a sorted T cell fraction (not recorded which). These receptors originate from a male donor with ankylosing spondylitis.

V usage is TRBV6-2 or TRBV6-3 and J usage is TRBJ2-7, with 8 positions matching TRBD2. There are 16 residues in the CDR3. Germline CDR1 MNHEY, CDR2 SVGEGT. V trimming: 2 bases; J trimming: 4 bases; junction bases outside the gene matches: 10. In DNA, the CDR3 is TGTGCCAGCAGTTACGCGGGGGGAGCGGGAAGGTACGAGCAGTACTTC. Its protein is CASSYAGGAGRYEQYF.

This clonotype was seen ten or more times. The gene calls are TRBV5-1 and TRBJ2-3; a possible D gene is TRBD2 (6 bases). Germline V lookup: CDR1 SGHRS, CDR2 YFSETQ. Trimming left V 1 base short and J 4 bases short, with 10 bases between. This CDR3 is built from 14 residues. This CDR3 reads CASSLQAGADTQYF. The CDR3, as DNA: TGCGCCAGCAGCTTGCAAGCGGGTGCAGATACGCAGTATTTT.

The chain links TRBV5-1 to TRBJ2-5; D gene unclear. Germline assignment: CDR1 SGHRS and CDR2 YFSETQ. This CDR3 is built from 16 residues. V was shortened by 2 bases and J by 5 bases, with 19 bases between the two germline ends. CDR3 in DNA: TGCGCCAGCAGCTTCAGCGCGGAAAGAGTGTGGGAGACCCAGTACTTC. Amino acids: CASSFSAERVWETQYF.

There are many counts of this clonotype. This chain uses TRBV5-6 with TRBJ2-3; D is ambiguous. The CDR3 length is 14 residues. V lost 4 bases, J lost 0 bases, and 9 bases lay in between. Germline CDR1 and CDR2: SGHDT and YYEEEE. The CDR3 is CASSGTSSTDTQYF. CDR3 coding DNA: TGTGCCAGCAGCGGTACCAGCAGCACAGATACGCAGTATTTT.

The chain couples TRBV18 to TRBJ2-7; D possibly corresponds to TRBD1 (6 bases). This CDR3 is 15 amino acids long. CDR1 and CDR2 (germline): KGHSH, LQKENI. Trimming took off 0 bases at V and 3 bases at J, with 12 bases between the two ends. In nucleotides, the CDR3 is TGTGCCAGCTCACCACCCCAGGGGCCACTCTACGAGCAGTACTTC. This encodes CASSPPQGPLYEQYF.

The chain has TRBV27 and TRBJ2-5; the D call may be TRBD1 or TRBD2 (5 bases each). CDR3 length: 12 residues. The V end was cut by 2 bases, the J end by 6 bases, with 7 bases between. CDR1 is MNHEY, CDR2 SMNVEV, per germline (reference sequence). The CDR3 is CASSLGGKTQYF. The CDR3 DNA follows: TGTGCCAGCAGTTTAGGGGGAAAGACCCAGTACTTC.

This chain connects TRBV6-2 or TRBV6-3 to TRBJ2-1, with TRBD2 identical over 10 bases. This CDR3 region has 15 residues. The germline V gene has CDR1 MNHEY and CDR2 SVGEGT. Losses at the gene ends were 7 bases for V and 8 bases for J; bases not matched to a gene: 11. In nucleotides, the CDR3 is TGTGCCAGCAACGAACTAGCGGGATTTATCGATGAGCAGTTCTTC. It is translated as CASNELAGFIDEQFF.

This clonotype was observed at least ten times. The chain is built from TRBV29-1 and TRBJ2-1; D is uncertain. The V gene lost 6 bases and the J gene lost 4 bases, with 19 bases spanning the gap. The CDR3 covers 15 residues. Per the germline V gene, CDR1 is SQVTM and CDR2 is ANQGSEA. The CDR3 sequence: CSVGPKLQTYNEQFF. DNA for the CDR3: TGCAGCGTCGGACCGAAGCTCCAAACTTACAATGAGCAGTTCTTC.

The table lists this clonotype with many counts. The rearrangement joins TRBV5-6 to TRBJ2-3; no definite D call. The CDR3 runs 15 residues. Trimming pared 1 base from V and 2 bases from J, leaving 11 bases between. CDR1 is SGHDT, CDR2 YYEEEE, per germline. CDR3: CASSLLRLTTDTQYF. CDR3 nucleotides: TGTGCCAGCAGCTTGTTACGGCTTACCACAGATACGCAGTATTTT.

This clonotype appeared a few times. The gene calls are TRBV20-1 and TRBJ1-5; D unresolved. The CDR3 is 13 residues long. Germline CDR1 DFQATT, CDR2 SNEGSKA (reference sequence). Between the trimmed V and J ends, which lost 6 bases and 0 bases, there was a span of 9 bases. CDR3 DNA: TGCAGTGCCCTAGCGGATAGCAATCAGCCCCAGCATTTT. Protein sequence: CSALADSNQPQHF.